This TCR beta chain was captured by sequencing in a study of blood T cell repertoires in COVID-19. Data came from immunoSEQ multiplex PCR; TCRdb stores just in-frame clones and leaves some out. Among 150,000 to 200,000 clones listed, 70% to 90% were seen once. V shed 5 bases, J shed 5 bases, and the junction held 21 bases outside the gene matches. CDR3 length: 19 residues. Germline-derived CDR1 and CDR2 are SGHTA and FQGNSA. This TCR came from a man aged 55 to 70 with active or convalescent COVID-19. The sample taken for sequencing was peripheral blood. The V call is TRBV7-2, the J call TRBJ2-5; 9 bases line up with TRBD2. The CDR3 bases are TGTGCCAGCAGCCCTAAATGGGTAGTTCGCGGGGGGGTGGAGGAGACCCAGTACTTC. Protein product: CASSPKWVVRGGVEETQYF.